The source of this T cell receptor (beta chain) is a study of T cell repertoires in cytomegalovirus infection. For the study at large: CMV epitopes that were recently identified and HLA-C-restricted were used alongside well-studied HLA-B-restricted ones.

In regard to this clonotype: Its antigen remains unidentified.

Germline lookup yields CDR1 MGHRA and CDR2 YSYEKL. The CDR3 has 15 residues. V was trimmed by 5 bases and J by 0 bases, leaving 12 bases between them. TCRdb recomputed calls from the reads with MiXCR, one row per CDR3 protein. Among fewer than 900,000 distinct CDR3 sequences, about 27% were seen once, and the ten largest hold around 14%. The J gene is TRBJ2-3, the V gene TRBV4-1; either TRBD1 or TRBD2 may supply D (5 bases each). The sequence derives from a human donor in good health (CMV status not recorded). Some clones in this sample may be carry-over from other donors' samples. Sequencing used cultured CD8+ T cells from PBMCs, obtained from culture after CMV antigen stimulation. CDR3 sequence (DNA): TGCGCCAGCAGCGGCAGGGACCCTAGCACAGATACGCAGTATTTT. This gives the protein CASSGRDPSTDTQYF.